This TCR beta chain was observed in a study of blood T cell repertoires in COVID-19. About the study: Sites across the United States, Italy and Spain contributed samples from acute and convalescent COVID-19. Sample material is recorded as cDNA or gDNA derived from T cells, B-cell-depleted T cells, or PBMCs.

In the study's own analysis: For nucleated cells, counts were estimated from reference gene primer amplification. TCRdb's table, derived via immunoSEQ multiplex PCR, lists solely in-frame clones and lacks some. For V, J and clone size, that table is used; D and trimming come from the DNA. The sample records around 30,000 clones, 83% being singletons. Between the trimmed V and J ends, which lost 3 bases and 0 bases, there was a span of 9 bases. The CDR3 extends over 14 amino acids. CDR1 and CDR2 (germline): SEHNR, FQNEAQ (reference sequence). Material for sequencing was peripheral blood. This clonotype originated in a human donor in a cohort sampled during active COVID-19. The J gene is TRBJ2-7, the V gene TRBV7-9; D unresolved. Here the CDR3 reads CASSFPGRSYEQYF. The CDR3 DNA sequence: TGTGCCAGCAGCTTTCCCGGTCGCTCCTACGAGCAGTACTTC.